This T cell receptor beta chain came from a study of regulatory T cells in long-lasting Graves disease (dated by TCRdb to 2020 to 2022). For context, the study as a whole: Antithyroid drugs had been taken for less than 3 months by newly diagnosed Graves' disease patients. Peripheral blood TCR sequencing and RNA sequencing compared persistent Graves' disease patients with newly diagnosed Graves' disease patients. The study was conducted in China and was registered as a clinical trial. A total of around 35 samples underwent TCR sequencing, from about 13 patients with persistent Graves' disease and some 20 patients with newly diagnosed Graves' disease. Findings and caveats that apply to the study as a whole: Lower TCR Shannon entropy and fewer highly expanded clones were observed in persistent Graves' disease patients than in newly diagnosed patients, which suggested clonal expansion. Persistent patients shared more public clonotypes among themselves (fewer than 3,000) than newly diagnosed patients did (about 970). Sequencing and analysis were limited to the TCR beta chain. Persistent disease showed preferential use of TRBV28, TRBJ1-2 and TRBJ2-5, whereas newly diagnosed disease favored TRBV20-1 and TRBJ2-1. Peripheral blood alone was examined, since thyroid tissue, which constituted the primary lesion, could not be accessed. The authors acknowledged the small sample size as a limitation that may reduce accuracy.

From its cysteine to its phenylalanine, the CDR3 spans 12 amino acids. The DNA shown is the 36-base CDR3, in frame from base 1. The germline V gene encodes CDR1 GTSNPN and CDR2 SVGIG (reference sequence). Trimming takes 5 bases off V and 4 bases off J; junction bases not matched to a gene: 4. Library generation was performed with multiplex PCR. Sequencing instrument: Illumina HiSeq 4000. CDR3 regions were amplified by Arm-PCR with iRepertoire HTBI primers to construct TCR beta libraries. Gel purification was performed on PCR products prior to sequencing. The authors' pipeline ran thus. Gene usage analysis of CDR3 amino acid clonotypes relied on the roughly 60 TRBV and over 13 TRBJ segments identified across samples. COPE and FqMerger were used to merge filtered high-quality paired reads into contigs. BLAST was used to align contigs to IMGT TRBV, TRBD and TRBJ reference genes, and CDR3 was defined according to IMGT. Any clonotype with a frequency above 0.1% was classified as a highly expanded clone. Shannon entropy was used to measure repertoire diversity, and the Gini coefficient was used to measure V-J evenness. A clonotype found in more than one individual was treated as public. TCRdb applied fastp at Q25 and MiXCR to the public reads, then kept only in-frame beta chains. Rows are unified per CDR3 protein, each entry keeping the most common DNA and genes. For this entry, the V and J calls and clone size follow TCRdb and not the study's own pipeline. Present in this sample are roughly 520,000 distinct CDR3 sequences, about 12% of which were seen just once. In total, the top ten clones hold about 8.3% of the sample.

The time point label corresponds to: newly diagnosed GD, antithyroid drugs for less than 3 months. For both TCR sequencing and RNA sequencing, RNA was extracted from PBMCs in TRIzol. The diagnosis of Graves' disease followed American Thyroid Association guidelines. The patients came from an endocrinology department in Xi'an, China. Each patient gave approximately 9 milliliters of peripheral blood, collected in an EDTA anticoagulant tube. Ficoll Paque Plus density gradient separation was used to isolate PBMCs, and no further T cell sorting was done. An Agilent 2100 Bioanalyzer and agarose gel were used to assess RNA quality, and a NanoDrop 2000 was used to measure RNA concentration. This clonotype was seen ten or more times. The antigen it recognizes is unknown. No much larger clonotype is one base removed from it; base qualities were not supplied. The sample also formed part of further work on T cells in Graves' hyperthyroidism and ophthalmopathy. As the second paper documents: A patient counted as having stable Graves' hyperthyroidism if no progression to ophthalmopathy occurred over 18 months of follow-up. Hyperthyroidism patients were newly diagnosed, had a disease duration of under 2 months, and were aged 18 to 65 years. Any patient with an uncontrolled infection, another autoimmune disease, pregnancy or lactation was excluded. Diagnoses were established on the basis of clinical symptoms, serum thyroxine and TRAb, thyroid ultrasound, and orbital computed tomography. A first-round RT-PCR of the TCR CDR3 used the HTBI primer set with the Qiagen OneStep RT-PCR kit. Most expanded thyroid clonotypes (frequency above 0.001) were also detected in blood, a finding suggesting that blood repertoires may reflect thyroid immune responses. In cross-validation, a model built on a 13 V-J signature told ophthalmopathy apart from stable hyperthyroidism with 85% to 90% sensitivity and 81% to 82% specificity, and in testing the same model reached 80%/75%. During validation, the model predicted progression to ophthalmopathy a median of about 6.5 months ahead of onset, with approximately 70% sensitivity and around 73% specificity. To identify distinguishing TCR V-J signatures, a discovery cohort of 90 to 100 patients was used, comprising approximately 40 with Graves' ophthalmopathy and some 60 with stable Graves' hyperthyroidism. Prospective prediction of ophthalmopathy was tested in an independent validation cohort consisting of 18 to 20 hyperthyroidism patients and 17 patients who later progressed to ophthalmopathy. The 75 to 100 discovery patients were randomly split 7:3 into training and test sets. In over five Graves' hyperthyroidism patients, the study also compared T-cell repertoires from thyroid tissue with T-cell repertoires from blood. Once sampling was done, hyperthyroidism patients were given methimazole at a starting dose of 30 mg daily, whereas ophthalmopathy patients were given high-dose intravenous methylprednisolone. Libraries were constructed in a second round of multiplex PCR, after which size selection and purification were performed. Paired-end sequencing of the libraries was performed with 100 bp reads on an Illumina HiSeq2000. SOAPnuke was used to process the raw data, throwing out any read that contained adapters or uncalled bases, had a mean Phred below 15, or lacked an exact constant-primer or identifier match. High-quality paired reads were merged using COPE v1.2.5, and each unique nucleotide sequence was defined as a clonotype. MiTCR v1.1 was used to align clonotypes to the IMGT TRBV, TRBD and TRBJ reference segments. Only V-J combinations with frequency above 0.0001, covering 99% to 99.2% of repertoires, were analysed. A TCS score was defined as the ratio of F50 (clonal expansion) to E x V (chaos), with BLOSUM62-based TCRdist applied between CDR3 peptides within each V-J. Welch's t-statistics and random forest reduced around 520 V-J features to roughly 13, which were used in a naive Bayes classifier (R e1071). No statistical method was used to set the sample size in advance, and investigators knew the group allocation. The paper reports TCR Vbeta CDR3 sequencing of about 140 peripheral blood samples: under 45 ophthalmopathy, approximately 74 hyperthyroidism and around 17 progressor patients.

The source material was peripheral blood mononuclear cells (PBMCs), sampled at new diagnosis, from a patient treated with antithyroid drugs. The clonotype comes from a woman in her thirties with Graves disease. Donor details come from another sample of the same person, matched by shared clones. The chain joins TRBV30 to TRBJ1-1, with 7 bases matching TRBD1. The CDR3 reads CAWETGRTEAFF. The nucleotides read TGTGCCTGGGAGACAGGGCGCACTGAAGCTTTCTTT.